These 26 T cell receptor beta chains were all obtained from the same sample, sequenced in a study of cytomegalovirus exposure and HLA in healthy donors. The PCR ran on 60 Vbeta and 13 Jbeta primers. Sequencing used immunoSEQ multiplex PCR; TCRdb keeps in-frame clones, though not all of them. The sample records around 150,000 clones, more than 75% being singletons. Specimen: PBMCs. The source is a man aged 35 to 55 in good health and CMV-seronegative.

The V call is TRBV5-4, the J call TRBJ1-2; 7 positions match TRBD1. The germline gives CDR1 SGHNT, CDR2 YYREEE (reference sequence). V gave up 5 bases and J gave up 6 bases; unmatched junction bases: 13. The length of the CDR3 is 15 residues. Here the CDR3 reads CASSPTTGRGDGYTF. CDR3 sequence (DNA): TGTGCCAGCAGTCCTACCACAGGCAGGGGGGATGGCTACACCTTC.

The rearrangement links TRBV18 to TRBJ2-4, with 7 bases identical to TRBD1. Germline-derived CDR1 and CDR2 are KGHSH and LQKENI. Trimming removed 2 bases from V and 11 bases from J; junction bases left unmatched: 6. The CDR3 runs to 13 residues. The CDR3 here is CASSPGTELVQYF. The DNA for the CDR3 is TGTGCCAGCTCACCAGGGACAGAGCTGGTTCAGTACTTC.

V is TRBV5-1 and J is TRBJ2-3, with 7 bases matching TRBD2. V trimming: 3 bases; J trimming: 1 base; junction bases outside the gene matches: 5. This CDR3 region has 15 residues. Germline assignment: CDR1 SGHRS and CDR2 YFSETQ. CDR3 amino acids: CASSWGGRGTDTQYF. As DNA, the CDR3 is TGCGCCAGCAGCTGGGGGGGGAGAGGCACAGATACGCAGTATTTT.

The rearrangement uses TRBV5-1 and TRBJ2-3, with D tentatively TRBD1 (6 bases). The germline V gene has CDR1 SGHRS and CDR2 YFSETQ. CDR3 length: 14 residues. The ends were cut back, 0 bases at V and 1 base at J, with 6 bases in the middle. The CDR3 region has the DNA TGCGCCAGCAGCTTGGCAGGGGGCACAGATACGCAGTATTTT. It codes for CASSLAGGTDTQYF.

The rearrangement uses TRBV27 and TRBJ2-7; 16 bases line up with TRBD2. The CDR3 covers 17 residues. V lost 4 bases to trimming and J lost 3 bases; unmatched junction nucleotides: 6. Germline V gene lookup returns CDR1 MNHEY and CDR2 SMNVEV (reference sequence). The CDR3 here is CASSSGTSGGAHYEQYF. The CDR3 DNA sequence: TGTGCCAGCAGTTCTGGGACTAGCGGGGGGGCCCACTACGAGCAGTACTTC.

This clone was observed a single time. The chain combines TRBV18 with TRBJ1-4, with 7 bases matching TRBD1. J was trimmed by 4 bases and V by 3 bases; bases with no gene match: 2. The CDR3 covers 14 residues. CDR1 is KGHSH, CDR2 LQKENI, per germline. The CDR3: CASSPGTVNEKLFF. CDR3 DNA: TGTGCCAGCTCACCCGGGACAGTTAATGAAAAACTGTTTTTT.

The gene calls are TRBV5-5 and TRBJ2-5; D possibly corresponds to TRBD2 (6 bases). The germline gives CDR1 SGHKS, CDR2 YYEKEE (reference sequence). The CDR3 is 15 amino acids. Trimming removed 1 base at V and 2 bases at J, with 12 bases between. The CDR3 here is CASSLRGRGQETQYF. In DNA form, the CDR3 reads TGTGCCAGCAGCTTGCGGGGTCGGGGGCAAGAGACCCAGTACTTC. Full variable domain (remainder filled in from reference TRBV5-5 and TRBJ2-5): DAGVTQSPTHLIKTRGQQVTLRCSPISGHKSVSWYQQVLGQGPQFIFQYYEKEERGRGNFPDRFSARQFPNYSSELNVNALLLGDSALYLCASSLRGRGQETQYFGPGTRLLVL.

This clone was observed a few times. The chain couples TRBV5-6 to TRBJ1-1; the D is unclear. V lost 0 bases, J lost 7 bases, and 7 bases lay in between. The CDR3 runs to 12 residues. Germline V gene lookup returns CDR1 SGHDT and CDR2 YYEEEE. As DNA, the CDR3 is TGTGCCAGCAGCTTGGCATCCAATGAAGCTTTCTTT. This codes for CASSLASNEAFF.

This chain joins TRBV10-3 and TRBJ2-7, with 9 bases aligning to TRBD1. V lost 5 bases to trimming and J lost 1 base; unmatched junction nucleotides: 3. Per germline, CDR1 ENHRY and CDR2 SYGVKD. This CDR3 is 14 amino acids long. CDR3 loop: CAISPGTGSYEQYF. Written as DNA, the CDR3 is TGTGCCATCAGTCCAGGGACAGGGTCCTACGAGCAGTACTTC.

The CDR3, as DNA: TGTGCCAGTAGTATGGCAGGGGTAGTACGCGAGCAGTACTTC. Translation gives CASSMAGVVREQYF. The chain combines TRBV19 with TRBJ2-5; a possible D gene is TRBD1 (6 bases). The J call may be faulty, since TRBJ2-7 better matches the DNA end. This CDR3 has 14 residues. Germline CDR1 reads LNHDA; CDR2 reads SQIVND (reference sequence).

This chain uses TRBV5-4 with TRBJ2-3; 7 bases are shared with TRBD2. V lost 4 bases, J lost 5 bases, and 10 bases stayed unmatched. Germline values: CDR1 SGHNT, CDR2 YYREEE (reference sequence). This CDR3 region has 15 residues. The CDR3 region has the DNA TGTGCCAGCAGCCCACGACTAGCTCACAAAGATACGCAGTATTTT. Residues: CASSPRLAHKDTQYF.

In its sample, this clone was seen once. The chain recombines TRBV5-1 with TRBJ2-1; TRBD2 matches at 8 bases. With 4 bases clipped from V and 0 bases from J, the junction kept 6 bases outside the gene matches. In germline, CDR1 is SGHRS, CDR2 YFSETQ. The CDR3 extends over 16 amino acids. The CDR3 DNA reads TGCGCCAGCAGCGCTACTAGCGGCAGCTCCTACAATGAGCAGTTCTTC. Protein product: CASSATSGSSYNEQFF.

This clone was seen a handful of times. This chain joins TRBV28 and TRBJ1-1; tentative D call: TRBD1 (6 bases). The V end was cut by 1 base, the J end by 1 base, with 13 bases between. The CDR3 sequence is 16 residues long. Germline CDR1 reads MDHEN; CDR2 reads SYDVKM. CDR3 sequence: CASSLLGGGQNTEAFF. CDR3 coding DNA: TGTGCCAGCAGTTTATTAGGGGGGGGGCAGAACACTGAAGCTTTCTTT.

V usage is TRBV5-1 and J usage is TRBJ1-5; no clear D. The CDR3 has 13 amino acids. Deletions cut 0 bases from V and 10 bases from J, with 11 bases between. The germline V gene encodes CDR1 SGHRS and CDR2 YFSETQ. The CDR3 spells CASSLDPQTPQHF. CDR3 coding DNA: TGCGCCAGCAGCTTGGACCCACAGACCCCCCAGCATTTT.

The J gene is TRBJ2-3, the V gene TRBV2; the D gene is possibly TRBD2 (5 bases). The CDR3 runs 13 residues. Trimming shortened V by 2 bases and J by 5 bases, and 8 bases separated the two germline ends. The germline V gene has CDR1 SNHLY and CDR2 FYNNEI. The CDR3 sequence: CASSENRGDTQYF. DNA of the CDR3: TGTGCCAGCAGTGAAAACCGGGGAGATACGCAGTATTTT.

The chain combines TRBV28 with TRBJ1-2; D not certain. This CDR3 is built from 14 residues. Per the germline V gene, CDR1 is MDHEN and CDR2 is SYDVKM. Trimming removed 3 bases from V and 4 bases from J, with 12 bases in between. CDR3 loop: CASSFLSTSYGYTF. DNA for the CDR3: TGTGCCAGCAGTTTCTTATCGACAAGCTATGGCTACACCTTC.

This clone was found a few times. The chain recombines TRBV21-1 with TRBJ1-3; the table's TRBD1 call for D was not verified on the DNA. TRBV21-1 is recorded as a pseudogene. The CDR3 is made up of 15 amino acids. The CDR3 sequence is CASSSGDSKGNTIYF. The CDR3 coding sequence is TGTGCCAGCAGCAGCGGGGACAGCAAAGGAAACACCATATATTTT.

A remark on this clone: Mismatch with germline at one junction end may stem from a read error. The rearrangement links TRBV7-9 to TRBJ2-1; 7 bases line up with TRBD1. The CDR3 spans 14 residues. Germline V CDR1 and CDR2: SEHNR, FQNEAQ (reference sequence). The CDR3 DNA follows: TGTTCCAGCAGCGCCGGGACAGTAGGGGATGAGCAGTTCTTC. Its translation is CSSSAGTVGDEQFF. Drawing the rest from reference TRBV7-9 and TRBJ2-1, the complete variable domain is DTGVSQNPRHKITKRGQNVTFRCDPISEHNRLYWYRQTLGQGPEFLTYFQNEAQLEKSRLLSDRFSAERPKGSFSTLEIQRTEQGDSAMYLCSSSAGTVGDEQFFGPGTRLTVL.

J is TRBJ2-3 and V is TRBV2; D ambiguous. Germline-derived CDR1 and CDR2 are SNHLY and FYNNEI. There are 17 residues in the CDR3. The ends were cut back, 3 bases at V and 0 bases at J, with 16 bases in the middle. CDR3 amino acids: CASSDDQAPQSTDTQYF. The DNA for the CDR3 is TGTGCCAGCAGTGATGATCAGGCCCCACAAAGCACAGATACGCAGTATTTT.

This chain joins TRBV10-3 and TRBJ2-5; TRBD1 agrees at 9 bases. Germline CDR1 is ENHRY and CDR2 is SYGVKD. This CDR3 has 16 residues. The trim removed 0 bases at V and 5 bases at J, leaving 7 bases unmatched. For the CDR3, the DNA is TGTGCCATCAGTGAGTCGGGACAGGGAGCTCAGGAGACCCAGTACTTC. As protein: CAISESGQGAQETQYF.

This chain links TRBV9 with TRBJ2-7; 8 nucleotides match TRBD2. The germline V gene has CDR1 SGDLS and CDR2 YYNGEE. This CDR3 has 15 residues. Losses at the gene ends were 0 bases for V and 2 bases for J; bases not matched to a gene: 4. CDR3 DNA sequence: TGTGCCAGCAGCGTAGAATCACTAGCGGCCTACGAGCAGTACTTC. Protein product: CASSVESLAAYEQYF.

The chain recombines TRBV4-1 with TRBJ2-5; 14 bases agree with TRBD2. J gave up 5 bases and V 4 bases, and 12 bases lay outside the gene matches. The V gene's germline CDR1 is MGHRA and CDR2 YSYEKL. The CDR3 covers 18 residues. The DNA for the CDR3 is TGCGCCAGCAGCCCGGGACTAGCGGGAGTTCAGGTCGGCGAGACCCAGTACTTC. This codes for CASSPGLAGVQVGETQYF.

The chain couples TRBV6-5 to TRBJ2-5; the match to TRBD1 covers 9 bases. The V gene's germline CDR1 is MNHEY and CDR2 SVGAGI. The junction had 9 bases not matched to a gene; V was cut back by 3 bases and J by 4 bases. CDR3 size: 16 residues. The CDR3, as DNA: TGTGCCAGCAGTTATTCTGGGACAGGGTCTGGAGAGACCCAGTACTTC. It encodes CASSYSGTGSGETQYF.

This clone was counted only a few times. This sequence joins TRBV10-1 and TRBJ1-4; possibly TRBD1 for D (5 bases). Germline lookup yields CDR1 WNHNN and CDR2 SYGVQD (reference sequence). Trimming removed 8 bases at V and 4 bases at J, with 11 bases between. The CDR3 is 13 residues long. The CDR3 protein is CASRGLDNEKLFF. CDR3 coding DNA: TGCGCCAGCCGGGGACTGGATAATGAAAAACTGTTTTTT.

This clone was detected a few times. The J gene is TRBJ2-3, the V gene TRBV28, with TRBD1 identical over 10 bases. J was trimmed by 0 bases and V by 9 bases; bases with no gene match: 9. Germline V gene lookup returns CDR1 MDHEN and CDR2 SYDVKM. The CDR3 contains 16 residues. As DNA, the CDR3 is TGTGCCAGTAGCGACCGACAGGGGGCAAGCACAGATACGCAGTATTTT. Its translation is CASSDRQGASTDTQYF.

The J gene is TRBJ2-7, the V gene TRBV27; D gene unclear. This CDR3 is 13 amino acids long. Per the germline V gene, CDR1 is MNHEY and CDR2 is SMNVEV (reference sequence). V was cut by 7 bases and J by 4 bases, with 14 bases left in between. The CDR3: CASKLDVGYEQYF. The CDR3 DNA is TGTGCCAGCAAGCTAGATGTTGGGTACGAGCAGTACTTC.